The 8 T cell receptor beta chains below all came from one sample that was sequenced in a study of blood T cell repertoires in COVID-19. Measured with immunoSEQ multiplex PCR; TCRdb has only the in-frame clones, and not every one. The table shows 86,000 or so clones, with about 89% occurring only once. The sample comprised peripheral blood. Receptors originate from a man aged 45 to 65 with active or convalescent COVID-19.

The CDR3 nucleotides are TGTGCCAGCTCACCGGAGACAGGGGGCGCATACGAGCAGTACGTC. It codes for CASSPETGGAYEQYV. V gene TRBV18 combines with J gene TRBJ2-7, with 10 nucleotides matching TRBD1. The V gene's germline CDR1 is KGHSH and CDR2 LQKENI. J lost 4 bases, V lost 3 bases, and 6 bases had no gene match. The CDR3 is 15 amino acids.

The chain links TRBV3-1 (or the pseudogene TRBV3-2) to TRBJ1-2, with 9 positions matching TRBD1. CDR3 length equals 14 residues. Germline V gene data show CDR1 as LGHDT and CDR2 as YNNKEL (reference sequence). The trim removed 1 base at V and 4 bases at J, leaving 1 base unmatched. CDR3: CASSQVTGGYGYTF. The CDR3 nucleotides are TGTGCCAGCAGCCAAGTGACAGGGGGCTATGGCTACACCTTC.

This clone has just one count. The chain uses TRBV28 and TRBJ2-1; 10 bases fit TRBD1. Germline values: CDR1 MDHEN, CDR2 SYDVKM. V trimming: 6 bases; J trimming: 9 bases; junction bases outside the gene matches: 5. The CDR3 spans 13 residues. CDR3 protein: CASSQGTGVEQFF. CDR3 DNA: TGTGCCAGCAGCCAAGGGACAGGGGTTGAGCAGTTCTTC.

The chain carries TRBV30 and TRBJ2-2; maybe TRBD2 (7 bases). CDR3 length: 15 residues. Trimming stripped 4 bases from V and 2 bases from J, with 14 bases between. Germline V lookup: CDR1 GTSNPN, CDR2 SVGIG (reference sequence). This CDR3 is CAWMGRGTNTGELFF. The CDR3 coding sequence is TGTGCCTGGATGGGGCGGGGGACAAACACCGGGGAGCTGTTTTTT.

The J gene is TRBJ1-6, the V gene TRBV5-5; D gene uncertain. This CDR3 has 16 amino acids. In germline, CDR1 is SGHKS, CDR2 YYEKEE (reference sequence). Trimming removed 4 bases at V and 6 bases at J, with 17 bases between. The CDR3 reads CASSLGITALNSPLHF. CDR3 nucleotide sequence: TGTGCCAGCAGCCTGGGGATAACAGCACTTAATTCACCCCTCCACTTT.

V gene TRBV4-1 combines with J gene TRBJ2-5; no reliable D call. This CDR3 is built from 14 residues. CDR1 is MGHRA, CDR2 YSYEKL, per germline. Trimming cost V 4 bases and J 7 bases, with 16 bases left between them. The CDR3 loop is CASSPQTMSGTQYF. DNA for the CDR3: TGCGCCAGCAGCCCGCAGACCATGTCGGGGACCCAGTACTTC.

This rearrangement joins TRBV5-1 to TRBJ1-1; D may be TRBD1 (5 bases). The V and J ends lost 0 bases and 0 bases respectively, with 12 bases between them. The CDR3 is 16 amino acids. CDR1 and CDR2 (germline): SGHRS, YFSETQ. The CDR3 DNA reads TGCGCCAGCAGCTTGGGAAGGGACTTCTTGAACACTGAAGCTTTCTTT. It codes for CASSLGRDFLNTEAFF.

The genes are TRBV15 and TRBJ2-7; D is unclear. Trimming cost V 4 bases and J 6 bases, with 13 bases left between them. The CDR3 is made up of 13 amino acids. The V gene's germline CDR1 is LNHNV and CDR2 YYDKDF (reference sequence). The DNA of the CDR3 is TGTGCCACCAGCAAAGACGCCTTGCGCGAGCAGTACGTC. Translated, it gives CATSKDALREQYV.